This T cell receptor beta chain was identified in a study of T cell responses to AZD1222 COVID-19 vaccine. Study-level points and caveats: Among the donors, most were white British and more were female, and clonal diversity was possibly underestimated.

Timing groups of about 4 and about 12 weeks for second doses were pooled. Of note for this clone: What it recognizes is unknown.

Here immunoSEQ multiplex PCR was the method, and the copy in TCRdb shows in-frame clones only, minus some. The sample shows 250,000 to 300,000 clones, 90% to 95% of them seen only once. This TCR derives from an adult who received the AZD1222 COVID-19 vaccine. The material sequenced was peripheral blood, taken 28 days after the second AZD1222 dose.

The CDR3, as DNA: TGTGCCAGCAGTCCCTCCGGACAGGCAAATGAAAAACTGTTTTTT. It yields the protein CASSPSGQANEKLFF. V is TRBV28 and J is TRBJ1-4, with 7 bases fitting TRBD1. Germline trimming cut 5 bases from V and 5 bases from J; bases unmatched to any gene: 8. CDR1 is MDHEN and CDR2 is SYDVKM in the germline V gene. There are 15 residues in the CDR3. The complete variable domain, with remaining parts taken from reference TRBV28 and TRBJ1-4, reads DVKVTQSSRYLVKRTGEKVFLECVQDMDHENMFWYRQDPGLGLRLIYFSYDVKMKEKGDIPEGYSVSREKKERFSLILESASTNQTSMYLCASSPSGQANEKLFFGSGTQLSVL.